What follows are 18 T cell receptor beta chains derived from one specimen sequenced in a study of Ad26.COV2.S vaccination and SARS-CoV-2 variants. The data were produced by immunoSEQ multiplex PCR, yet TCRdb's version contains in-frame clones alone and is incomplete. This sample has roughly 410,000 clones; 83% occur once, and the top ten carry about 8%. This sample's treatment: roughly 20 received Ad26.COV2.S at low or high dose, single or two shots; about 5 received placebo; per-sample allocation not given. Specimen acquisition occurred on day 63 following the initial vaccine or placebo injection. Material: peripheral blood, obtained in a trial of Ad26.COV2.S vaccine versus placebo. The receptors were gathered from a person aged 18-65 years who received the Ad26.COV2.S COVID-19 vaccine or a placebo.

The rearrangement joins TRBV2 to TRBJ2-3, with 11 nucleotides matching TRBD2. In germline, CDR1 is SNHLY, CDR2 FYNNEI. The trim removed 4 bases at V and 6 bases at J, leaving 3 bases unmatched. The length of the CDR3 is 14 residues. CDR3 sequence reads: CASSARTSGDTQYF. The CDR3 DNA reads TGTGCCAGCAGTGCCCGGACTAGCGGGGATACGCAGTATTTT.

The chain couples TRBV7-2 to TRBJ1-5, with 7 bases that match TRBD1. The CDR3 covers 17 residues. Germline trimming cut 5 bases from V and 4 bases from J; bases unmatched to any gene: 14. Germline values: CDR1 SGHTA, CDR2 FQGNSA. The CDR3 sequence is CASSPSGWPGGNQPQHF. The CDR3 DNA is TGTGCCAGCAGCCCCTCGGGGTGGCCAGGGGGGAATCAGCCCCAGCATTTT.

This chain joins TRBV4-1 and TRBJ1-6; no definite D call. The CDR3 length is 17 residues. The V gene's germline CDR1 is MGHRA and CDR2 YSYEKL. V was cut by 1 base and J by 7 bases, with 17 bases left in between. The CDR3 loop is CASSQGFVAALNSPLHF. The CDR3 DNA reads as TGCGCCAGCAGCCAAGGGTTTGTGGCAGCCCTAAATTCACCCCTCCACTTT.

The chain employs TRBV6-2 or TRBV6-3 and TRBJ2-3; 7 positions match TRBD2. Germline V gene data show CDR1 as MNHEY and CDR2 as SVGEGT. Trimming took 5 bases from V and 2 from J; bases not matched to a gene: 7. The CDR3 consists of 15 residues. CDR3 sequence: CASSTRTRITDTQYF. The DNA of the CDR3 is TGTGCCAGCAGTACCCGGACTAGGATCACAGATACGCAGTATTTT.

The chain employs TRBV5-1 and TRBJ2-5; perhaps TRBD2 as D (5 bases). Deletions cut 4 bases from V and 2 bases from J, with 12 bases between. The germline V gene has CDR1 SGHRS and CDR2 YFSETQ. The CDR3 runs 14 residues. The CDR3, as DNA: TGCGCCAGCAGCACCGCTAGCCGGCAAGAGACCCAGTACTTC. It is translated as CASSTASRQETQYF.

Here the CDR3 reads CASTSRAFF. The CDR3 DNA reads TGCGCCAGCACCTCCCGAGCTTTCTTT. The chain couples TRBV10-1 to TRBJ1-1; D remains unclear. The CDR3 runs to 9 residues. Trimming removed 7 bases from V and 10 bases from J, with 7 bases in between. CDR1 and CDR2 (germline): WNHNN, SYGVQD (reference sequence).

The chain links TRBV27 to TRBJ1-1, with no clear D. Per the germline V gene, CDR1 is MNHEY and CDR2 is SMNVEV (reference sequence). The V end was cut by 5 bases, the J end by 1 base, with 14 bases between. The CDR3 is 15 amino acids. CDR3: CASSDGFFRNTEAFF. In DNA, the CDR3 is TGTGCCAGCAGTGACGGATTTTTTAGGAACACTGAAGCTTTCTTT.

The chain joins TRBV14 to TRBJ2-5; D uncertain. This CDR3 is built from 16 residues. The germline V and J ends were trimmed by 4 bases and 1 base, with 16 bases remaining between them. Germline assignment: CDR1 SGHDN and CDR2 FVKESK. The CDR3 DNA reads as TGTGCCAGCAGCCCCCGGACCTGGGGAATCCAAGAGACCCAGTACTTC. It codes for CASSPRTWGIQETQYF.

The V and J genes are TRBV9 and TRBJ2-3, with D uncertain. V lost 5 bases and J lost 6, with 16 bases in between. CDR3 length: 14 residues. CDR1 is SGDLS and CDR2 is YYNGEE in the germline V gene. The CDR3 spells CASSPSLPQDTQYF. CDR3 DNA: TGTGCCAGCAGTCCCTCCTTGCCTCAGGATACGCAGTATTTT.

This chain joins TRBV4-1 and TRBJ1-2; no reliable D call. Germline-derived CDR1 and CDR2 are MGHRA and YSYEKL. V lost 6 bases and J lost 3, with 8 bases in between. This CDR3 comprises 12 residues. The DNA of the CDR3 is TGCGCCAGCAGAGGAGAGGACTATGGCTACACCTTC. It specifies CASRGEDYGYTF.

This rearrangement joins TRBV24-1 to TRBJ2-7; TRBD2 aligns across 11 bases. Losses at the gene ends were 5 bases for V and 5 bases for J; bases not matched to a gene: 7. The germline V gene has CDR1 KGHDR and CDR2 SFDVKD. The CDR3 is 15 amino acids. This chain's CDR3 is CATSGTSGLVDEQYF. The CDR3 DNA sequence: TGTGCCACCAGTGGGACTAGCGGGCTTGTGGACGAGCAGTACTTC.

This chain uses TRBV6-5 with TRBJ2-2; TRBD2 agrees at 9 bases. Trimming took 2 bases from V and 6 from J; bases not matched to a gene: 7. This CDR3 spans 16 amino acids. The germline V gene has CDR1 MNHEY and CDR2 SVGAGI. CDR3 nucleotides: TGTGCCAGCAGTTACGGGTGGCGGGAGGGTTCCGGGGAGCTGTTTTTT. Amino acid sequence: CASSYGWREGSGELFF.

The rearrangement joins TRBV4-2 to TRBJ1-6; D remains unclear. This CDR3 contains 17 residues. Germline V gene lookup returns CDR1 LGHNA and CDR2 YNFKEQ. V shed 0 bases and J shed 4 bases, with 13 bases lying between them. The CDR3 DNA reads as TGTGCCAGCAGCCAAGATGGTCCGGTGAGTTATAATTCACCCCTCCACTTT. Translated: CASSQDGPVSYNSPLHF.

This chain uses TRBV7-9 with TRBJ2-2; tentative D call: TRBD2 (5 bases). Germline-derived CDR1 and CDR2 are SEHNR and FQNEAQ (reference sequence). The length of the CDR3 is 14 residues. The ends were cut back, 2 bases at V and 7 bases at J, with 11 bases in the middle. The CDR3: CASSLLDGVGELFF. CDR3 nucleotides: TGTGCCAGCAGCTTATTGGACGGGGTCGGGGAGCTGTTTTTT.

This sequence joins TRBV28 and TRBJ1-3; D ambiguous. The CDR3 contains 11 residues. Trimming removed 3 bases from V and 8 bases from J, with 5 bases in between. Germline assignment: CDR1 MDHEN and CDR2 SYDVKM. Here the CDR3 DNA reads TGTGCCAGCAGTTTGTCGCACACCATATATTTT. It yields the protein CASSLSHTIYF. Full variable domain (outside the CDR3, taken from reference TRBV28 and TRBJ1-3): DVKVTQSSRYLVKRTGEKVFLECVQDMDHENMFWYRQDPGLGLRLIYFSYDVKMKEKGDIPEGYSVSREKKERFSLILESASTNQTSMYLCASSLSHTIYFGEGSWLTVV.

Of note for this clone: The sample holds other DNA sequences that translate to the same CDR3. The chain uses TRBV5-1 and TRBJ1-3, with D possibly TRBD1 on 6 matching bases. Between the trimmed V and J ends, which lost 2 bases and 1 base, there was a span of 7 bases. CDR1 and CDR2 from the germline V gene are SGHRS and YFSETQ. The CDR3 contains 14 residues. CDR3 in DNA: TGCGCCAGCAGCTTAGGGGGGTCTGGAAACACCATATATTTT. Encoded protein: CASSLGGSGNTIYF.

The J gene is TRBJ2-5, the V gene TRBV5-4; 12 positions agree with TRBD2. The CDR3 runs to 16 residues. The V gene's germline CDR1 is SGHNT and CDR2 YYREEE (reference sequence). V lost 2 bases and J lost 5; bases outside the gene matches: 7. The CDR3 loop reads CASSLSLAGGQETQYF. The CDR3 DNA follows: TGTGCCAGCAGCTTATCCCTAGCGGGGGGGCAGGAGACCCAGTACTTC.

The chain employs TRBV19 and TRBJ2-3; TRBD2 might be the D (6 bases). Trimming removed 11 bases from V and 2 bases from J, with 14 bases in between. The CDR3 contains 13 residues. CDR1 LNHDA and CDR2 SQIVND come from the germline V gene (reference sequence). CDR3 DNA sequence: TGTGCCTCTAGGGGACTGGACACAGATACGCAGTATTTT. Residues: CASRGLDTDTQYF. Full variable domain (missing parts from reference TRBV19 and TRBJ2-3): DGGITQSPKYLFRKEGQNVTLSCEQNLNHDAMYWYRQDPGQGLRLIYYSQIVNDFQKGDIAEGYSVSREKKESFPLTVTSAQKNPTAFYLCASRGLDTDTQYFGPGTRLTVL.